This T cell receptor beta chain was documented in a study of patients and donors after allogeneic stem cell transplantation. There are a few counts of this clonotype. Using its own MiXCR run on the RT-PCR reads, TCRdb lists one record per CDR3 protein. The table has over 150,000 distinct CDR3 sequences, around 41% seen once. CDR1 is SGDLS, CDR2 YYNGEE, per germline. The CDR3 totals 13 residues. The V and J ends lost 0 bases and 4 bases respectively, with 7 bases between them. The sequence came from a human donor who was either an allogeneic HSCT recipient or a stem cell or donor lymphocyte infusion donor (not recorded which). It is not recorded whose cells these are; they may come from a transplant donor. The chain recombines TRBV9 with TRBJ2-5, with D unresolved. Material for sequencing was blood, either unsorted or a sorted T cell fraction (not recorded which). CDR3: CASSVDSRETQYF. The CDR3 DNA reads TGTGCCAGCAGCGTAGATTCCCGAGAGACCCAGTACTTC.